The 21 T cell receptor beta chains below were found in one sample sequenced in a study of shared clonotypes between healthy human individuals. Libraries were prepared by immunoSEQ multiplex PCR; TCRdb keeps only in-frame clonotypes and omits some of them. The data show 650,000 to 700,000 clones, with about 92% seen just once and 30% to 35% held by the top ten. The specimen sequenced was memory CD8+ T cells from PBMCs. Described subset: CD45RO+ cells pooled with CCR7-negative TemRA cells. The receptors shown here come from a young man in good health. Some clones in this sample may be carry-over from other donors' samples.

The J gene is TRBJ2-5, the V gene TRBV9; D might be TRBD2 (5 bases). The V gene's germline CDR1 is SGDLS and CDR2 YYNGEE. The germline V and J ends were trimmed by 4 bases and 1 base, with 14 bases remaining between them. The CDR3 is made up of 15 amino acids. CDR3 nucleotides: TGTGCCAGCAGCCCCCAGGCCGGGGTCCAAGAGACCCAGTACTTC. It yields the protein CASSPQAGVQETQYF.

This clone was counted only a few times. V is TRBV7-9 and J is TRBJ1-4, with a possible D match to TRBD1 (5 bases). This CDR3 spans 15 amino acids. The V gene's germline CDR1 is SEHNR and CDR2 FQNEAQ (reference sequence). The germline V and J ends were trimmed by 0 bases and 7 bases, with 12 bases remaining between them. DNA for the CDR3: TGTGCCAGCAGCTTAGCGAGGGGTGTCGCTGAAAAACTGTTTTTT. It is translated as CASSLARGVAEKLFF.

The sample holds one count of this clone. The CDR3: CAISVTTSGREDEQYF. For the CDR3, the DNA is TGTGCCATCAGTGTTACGACTAGCGGGAGGGAGGACGAGCAGTACTTC. The chain carries TRBV10-3 and TRBJ2-7, with TRBD2 matching over 14 bases. The V gene's germline CDR1 is ENHRY and CDR2 SYGVKD. Unmatched junction bases numbered 7, after V lost 4 bases and J lost 5 bases. CDR3 size: 16 residues.

The chain's CDR3 is CASSYGLARIDEQFF. CDR3 bases: TGTGCCAGCAGCTACGGGCTAGCGCGTATCGATGAGCAGTTCTTC. The chain combines TRBV28 with TRBJ2-1; D perhaps matches TRBD2 (6 bases). The CDR3 is made up of 15 amino acids. The V end lost 6 bases, the J end lost 8 bases, and 20 bases lay between the germline ends. The germline CDR1 and CDR2 sequences are MDHEN and SYDVKM.

CDR3 amino acids: CASSFWGAEGFSSNQPQHF. For the CDR3, the DNA is TGTGCCAGCAGTTTCTGGGGCGCCGAGGGTTTCTCCTCTAATCAGCCCCAGCATTTT. The chain uses TRBV28 and TRBJ1-5, with D tentatively TRBD1 (5 bases). The CDR3 runs to 19 residues. CDR1 and CDR2 (germline): MDHEN, SYDVKM. The germline V and J ends were trimmed by 3 bases and 4 bases, with 25 bases remaining between them.

V usage is TRBV28 and J usage is TRBJ1-2, with D maybe TRBD1 (5 bases). CDR3 length: 13 amino acids. Germline assignment: CDR1 MDHEN and CDR2 SYDVKM. V gave up 3 bases and J gave up 3 bases, with 8 bases separating them. CDR3 loop: CASSFQGDYGYTF. The CDR3 DNA is TGTGCCAGCAGTTTCCAGGGCGACTATGGCTACACCTTC.

The chain couples TRBV27 to TRBJ2-7, with 8 bases that match TRBD2. The CDR3 loop spans 16 amino acids. Looked up from germline, CDR1 is MNHEY and CDR2 is SMNVEV (reference sequence). Unmatched junction bases numbered 11, after V lost 0 bases and J lost 7 bases. CDR3 nucleotide sequence: TGTGCCAGCAGTTTATCGAGGAGCGGGAGCCATTCTGAGCAGTACTTC. Its protein product is CASSLSRSGSHSEQYF.

This clone was observed a single time. This chain uses TRBV29-1 with TRBJ2-2, with D possibly matching TRBD2 (5 bases). Germline-derived CDR1 and CDR2 are SQVTM and ANQGSEA. The V end lost 8 bases, the J end lost 0 bases, and 10 bases lay between the germline ends. The CDR3 sequence is 13 residues long. DNA of the CDR3: TGCAGCACCGGGGAAGCGAACACCGGGGAGCTGTTTTTT. Translation gives CSTGEANTGELFF.

This clone was detected only once. The rearrangement uses TRBV27 and TRBJ2-5; D might be TRBD1 (6 bases). This CDR3 is built from 17 residues. V was clipped by 2 bases and J by 5 bases, with 21 bases between them. The germline gives CDR1 MNHEY, CDR2 SMNVEV (reference sequence). CDR3 protein: CASSLTGPGLIAETQYF. Written as DNA, the CDR3 is TGTGCCAGCAGTTTAACAGGGCCTGGTCTAATCGCTGAGACCCAGTACTTC.

This chain joins TRBV28 and TRBJ2-6; weak D call: TRBD2 (5 bases). The CDR3 contains 16 residues. Trimming removed 1 base from V and 2 bases from J, with 9 bases in between. Germline V gives CDR1 MDHEN, CDR2 SYDVKM. For the CDR3, the DNA is TGTGCCAGCAGTTTATTTGCGGGCACTGGGGCCAACGTCCTGACTTTC. Protein sequence: CASSLFAGTGANVLTF.

The genes are TRBV4-3 and TRBJ1-4; no definite D call. The CDR3 has 12 amino acids. Looked up from germline, CDR1 is LGHNA and CDR2 is YSLEER. V lost 3 bases to trimming and J lost 12 bases, with 11 bases between them. The CDR3 DNA is TGCGCCAGCAGCCACGGACGTTCGGAACTGTTTTTT. Translating it yields CASSHGRSELFF.

Concerning this clone: Additional DNA sequences in this sample encode the identical CDR3. The chain is built from TRBV11-2 and TRBJ2-1; D is uncertain. CDR1 and CDR2 from the germline V gene are SGHAT and FQNNGV. Trimming took off 1 base at V and 6 bases at J, with 4 bases between the two ends. This CDR3 is 12 amino acids long. The CDR3 DNA sequence: TGTGCCAGCAGCTTAGCAGGCAATGAGCAGTTCTTC. Its translation: CASSLAGNEQFF. Combining the CDR3 with reference TRBV11-2 and TRBJ2-1 gives the whole variable domain EAGVAQSPRYKIIEKRQSVAFWCNPISGHATLYWYQQILGQGPKLLIQFQNNGVVDDSQLPKDRFSAERLKGVDSTLKIQPAKLEDSAVYLCASSLAGNEQFFGPGTRLTVL.

On this clone itself: The junction departs from the called germline gene at one end, perhaps through a read error. The rearrangement links TRBV10-3 to TRBJ1-1, with D unresolved. CDR1 and CDR2 (germline): ENHRY, SYGVKD. The CDR3 is made up of 15 amino acids. The CDR3 spells CASSYSGGRWTEAFF. CDR3 DNA sequence: TGTGCCAGCAGTTACTCCGGCGGGCGTTGGACTGAAGCTTTCTTT.

A single count supports this clone. This sequence joins TRBV15 and TRBJ1-2; TRBD1 is a possible D gene (6 bases). Germline V lookup: CDR1 LNHNV, CDR2 YYDKDF (reference sequence). V was shortened by 0 bases and J by 4 bases, with 24 bases between the two germline ends. The CDR3 extends over 19 amino acids. The DNA of the CDR3 is TGTGCCACCAGCAGAGATAGGTCGACGGGGAACAGGGCGAGCTATGGCTACACCTTC. Its protein is CATSRDRSTGNRASYGYTF.

The gene calls are TRBV5-8 and TRBJ2-7; D is unresolved. The germline V gene encodes CDR1 SGHTS and CDR2 YDEGEE. Trimming left V 0 bases short and J 9 bases short, with 4 bases between. The CDR3 loop spans 10 amino acids. The CDR3 sequence is CASSLEGQYF. In DNA form, the CDR3 reads TGTGCCAGCAGCTTGGAAGGGCAGTACTTC. Full variable domain (missing parts from reference TRBV5-8 and TRBJ2-7): EAGVTQSPTHLIKTRGQQATLRCSPISGHTSVYWYQQALGLGLQFLLWYDEGEERNRGNFPPRFSGRQFPNYSSELNVNALELEDSALYLCASSLEGQYFGPGTRLTVT.

This chain joins TRBV6-5 and TRBJ1-6; D is undetermined. CDR1 is MNHEY and CDR2 is SVGAGI in the germline V gene. Deletions cut 2 bases from V and 8 bases from J, with 4 bases between. The CDR3 sequence is 12 residues long. In DNA form, the CDR3 reads TGTGCCAGCAGTTACCCTGATTCACCCCTCCACTTT. It specifies CASSYPDSPLHF.

The CDR3 bases are TGTGCCAGCAGTGAACGGGGGTCAGTCCACACCGGGGAGCTGTTTTTT. It specifies CASSERGSVHTGELFF. V usage is TRBV2 and J usage is TRBJ2-2; D is possibly TRBD2 (6 bases). This CDR3 comprises 16 residues. The V and J ends lost 2 bases and 3 bases respectively, with 13 bases between them. The germline CDR1 and CDR2 sequences are SNHLY and FYNNEI.

This chain links TRBV10-3 with TRBJ2-7, with TRBD2 matching over 9 bases. J gave up 0 bases and V 4 bases, and 4 bases lay outside the gene matches. The CDR3 totals 15 residues. Germline loops: CDR1 ENHRY, CDR2 SYGVKD. The DNA of the CDR3 is TGTGCCATCAGTGGATGGACTAGCGCCTCCTACGAGCAGTACTTC. Translating it yields CAISGWTSASYEQYF.

The V call is TRBV28, the J call TRBJ2-1, with 11 bases identical to TRBD1. The germline gives CDR1 MDHEN, CDR2 SYDVKM. The V segment lost 4 bases and the J segment 5 bases; nucleotides outside the gene matches: 10. The CDR3 covers 17 residues. The CDR3 region has the DNA TGTGCCAGCAGTTCGTTTGCGGACAGGGGGCCCAACAATGAGCAGTTCTTC. Encoded protein: CASSSFADRGPNNEQFF.

The rearrangement links TRBV7-9 to TRBJ1-1; D call uncertain. CDR1 and CDR2 (germline): SEHNR, FQNEAQ (reference sequence). Trimming cost V 1 base and J 9 bases, with 6 bases left between them. The CDR3 is 11 residues long. Here the CDR3 reads CASSLGPQAFF. DNA of the CDR3: TGTGCCAGCAGCTTAGGGCCCCAAGCTTTCTTT.

The CDR3 nucleotides read TGTGCCAGCAGCCCCCGGGCCGCCGTGAATGGCTACACCTTC. Its translation: CASSPRAAVNGYTF. The chain recombines TRBV9 with TRBJ1-2; no clear D gene. Germline V gene data show CDR1 as SGDLS and CDR2 as YYNGEE. This CDR3 region has 14 residues. V gave up 4 bases and J gave up 6 bases, with 16 bases separating them.